This T cell receptor beta chain stems from a study of T-cell memory formation after mild COVID-19. Whole-study findings and limits: Clones that contracted clustered mainly in CM and EM if CD4+ and in EMRA if CD8+.

For this clonotype: Antigen specificity is unknown.

This CDR3 contains 14 residues. The V segment lost 6 bases and the J segment 6 bases; nucleotides outside the gene matches: 6. Germline loops: CDR1 MNHEY, CDR2 SVGEGT. One entry per CDR3 protein, called by TCRdb with MiXCR from the 5' RACE reads. The table has under 350,000 distinct CDR3 sequences, about 16% seen once; the top ten hold roughly 25%. The chain recombines TRBV6-2 or TRBV6-3 with TRBJ1-4, with 8 bases matching TRBD1. The sequencing sample was made of PBMCs or a T cell subset sorted from them (not recorded which). The sequence was obtained from a young man who had mild COVID-19 (a few samples of this study predate the infection). Cell type and time point are not known. The CDR3, as DNA: TGTGCCAGCAGGCGGACAGGGACTCATGAAAAACTGTTTTTT. Translated, it gives CASRRTGTHEKLFF.